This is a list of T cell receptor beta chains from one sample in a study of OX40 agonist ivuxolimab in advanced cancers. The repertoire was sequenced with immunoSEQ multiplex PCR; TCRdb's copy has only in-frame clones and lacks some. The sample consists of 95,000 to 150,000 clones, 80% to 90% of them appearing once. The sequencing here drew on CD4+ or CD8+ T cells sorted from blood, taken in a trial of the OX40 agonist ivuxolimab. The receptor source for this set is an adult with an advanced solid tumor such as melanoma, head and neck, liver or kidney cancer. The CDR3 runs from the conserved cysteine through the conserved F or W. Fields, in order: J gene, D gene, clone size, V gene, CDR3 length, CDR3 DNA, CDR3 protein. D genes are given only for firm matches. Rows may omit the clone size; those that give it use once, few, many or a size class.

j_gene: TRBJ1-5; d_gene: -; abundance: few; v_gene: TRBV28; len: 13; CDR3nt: TGTGCCAGCATCCCTCAGCTGAATCAGCCCCAGCATTTT; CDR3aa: CASIPQLNQPQHF
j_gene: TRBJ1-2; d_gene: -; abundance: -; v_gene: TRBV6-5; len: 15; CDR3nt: TGTGCCAGCAGTTACTCCCCAGGGGTGACCTCTGGCTACACCTTC; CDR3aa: CASSYSPGVTSGYTF
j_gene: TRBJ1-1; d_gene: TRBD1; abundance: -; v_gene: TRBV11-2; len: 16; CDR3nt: TGTGCCAGCAGCCAAGGGGACAGGAAACCGGTCACTGAAGCTTTCTTT; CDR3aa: CASSQGDRKPVTEAFF
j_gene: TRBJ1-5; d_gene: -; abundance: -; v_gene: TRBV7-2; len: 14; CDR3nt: TGTGCCAGCAGCCCCAGCGGTGTGCCCGGGCCCCAGCATTTT; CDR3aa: CASSPSGVPGPQHF
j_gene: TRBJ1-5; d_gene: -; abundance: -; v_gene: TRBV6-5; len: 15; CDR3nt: TGTGCCAGCACTTCCACTACAGCGGGCAATCAGCCCCAGCATTTT; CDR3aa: CASTSTTAGNQPQHF
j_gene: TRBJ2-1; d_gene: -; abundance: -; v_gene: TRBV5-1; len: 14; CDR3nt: TGCGCCAGCAAACGGGAGAGCTCCTACAATGAGCAGTTCTTC; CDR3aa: CASKRESSYNEQFF
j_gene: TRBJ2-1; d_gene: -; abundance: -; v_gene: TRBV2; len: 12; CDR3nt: TGTGCCAGCACATGGCTTTACGATGAGCAGTTCTTC; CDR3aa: CASTWLYDEQFF
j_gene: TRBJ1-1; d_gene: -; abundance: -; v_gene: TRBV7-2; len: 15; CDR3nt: TGTGCCAGCAGCTCAGAGGGACACATGAACACTGAAGCTTTCTTT; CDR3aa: CASSSEGHMNTEAFF
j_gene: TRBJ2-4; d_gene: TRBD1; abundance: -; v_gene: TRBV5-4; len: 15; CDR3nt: TGTGCCAGCAGCGCAGAACTACAGGGGGCAAACATTCAGTACTTC; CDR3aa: CASSAELQGANIQYF
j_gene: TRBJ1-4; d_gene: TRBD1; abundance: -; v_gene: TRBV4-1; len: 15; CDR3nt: TGCGCCAGCAGCCTTCAGACAGGGTTTAATGAAAAACTGTTTTTT; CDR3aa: CASSLQTGFNEKLFF
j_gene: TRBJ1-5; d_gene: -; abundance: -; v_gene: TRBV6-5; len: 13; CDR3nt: TGTGCCAGCAGTTACCTGGGGAATCAGCCCCAGCATTTT; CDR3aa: CASSYLGNQPQHF
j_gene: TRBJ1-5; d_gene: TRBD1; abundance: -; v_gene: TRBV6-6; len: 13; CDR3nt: TGTGCCAGCAGTTACGACAGGGGTCAGCCCCAGCATTTT; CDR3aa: CASSYDRGQPQHF
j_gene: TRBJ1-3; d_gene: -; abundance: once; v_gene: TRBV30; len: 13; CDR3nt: TGTGCCTGGAGTCAGGGCCCTGGAAACACCATATATTTT; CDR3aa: CAWSQGPGNTIYF
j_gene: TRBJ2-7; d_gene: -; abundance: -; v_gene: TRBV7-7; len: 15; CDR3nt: TGTGCTAGCACCCCCGGCGGGCAGGGGGGCTGCGAGCAGTACTTC; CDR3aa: CASTPGGQGGCEQYF
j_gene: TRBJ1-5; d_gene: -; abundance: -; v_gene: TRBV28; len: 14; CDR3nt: TGTGCCAGCAGTTTAGCAGGGGAAGGTCAGCCCCAGCATTTT; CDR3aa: CASSLAGEGQPQHF
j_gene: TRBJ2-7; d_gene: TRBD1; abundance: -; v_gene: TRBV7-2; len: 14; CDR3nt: TGTGCCAGCACCCGGACAGGGGTTGACTACGAGCAGTACTTC; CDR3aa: CASTRTGVDYEQYF
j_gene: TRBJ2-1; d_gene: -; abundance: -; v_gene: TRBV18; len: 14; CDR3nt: TGTGCCAGCTCACAGGGGGTGCAAGACAATGAGCAGTTCTTC; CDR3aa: CASSQGVQDNEQFF
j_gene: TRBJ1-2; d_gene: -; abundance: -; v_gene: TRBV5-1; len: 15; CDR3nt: TGCGCCAGCAGCTTGGGCCACTCTACTAACTATGGCTACACCTTC; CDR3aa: CASSLGHSTNYGYTF
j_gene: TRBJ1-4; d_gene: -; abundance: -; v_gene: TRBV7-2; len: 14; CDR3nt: TGTGCCAGCAGCTTAGCAGGGGTGGATGAAAAACTGTTTTTT; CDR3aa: CASSLAGVDEKLFF
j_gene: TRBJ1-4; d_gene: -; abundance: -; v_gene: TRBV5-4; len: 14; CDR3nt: TGTGCCAGCAGCCCACAGGGATCTAATGAAAAACTGTTTTTT; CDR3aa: CASSPQGSNEKLFF
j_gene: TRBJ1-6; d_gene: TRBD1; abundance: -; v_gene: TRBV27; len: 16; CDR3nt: TGTGCCAGCAGCAACGACAGGGGGCATTATAATTCACCCCTCCACTTT; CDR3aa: CASSNDRGHYNSPLHF
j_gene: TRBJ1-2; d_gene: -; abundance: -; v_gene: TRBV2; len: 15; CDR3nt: TGTGCCATATCCCGGGGGGGTAGCCGAGGCTATGGCTACACCTTC; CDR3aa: CAISRGGSRGYGYTF
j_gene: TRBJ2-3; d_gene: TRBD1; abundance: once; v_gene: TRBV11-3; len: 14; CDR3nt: TGTGCCAACCCGACAGGGGGGTGTGCAGATACGCAGTATTTT; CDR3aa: CANPTGGCADTQYF
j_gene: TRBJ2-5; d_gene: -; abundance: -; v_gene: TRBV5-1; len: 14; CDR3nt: TGCGCCAGCAGCCCGGGCCCGTCCCAAGAGACCCAGTACTTC; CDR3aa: CASSPGPSQETQYF
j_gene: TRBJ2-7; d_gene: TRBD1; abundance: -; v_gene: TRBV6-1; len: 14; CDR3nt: TGTGCCAGCAGCCGGGACAGGAGGGAGTTGGAGCAGTACTTC; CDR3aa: CASSRDRRELEQYF
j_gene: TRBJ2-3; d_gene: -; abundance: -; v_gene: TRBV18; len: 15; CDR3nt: TGTGCCAGCTCACCAGCGGGGATTCGCACAGATACGCAGTATTTT; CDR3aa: CASSPAGIRTDTQYF
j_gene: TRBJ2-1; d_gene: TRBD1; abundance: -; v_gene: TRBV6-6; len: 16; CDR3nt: TGTGCCAGCAGTGCCTCCGGGACAGGGGCCTACAATGAGCAGTTCTTC; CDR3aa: CASSASGTGAYNEQFF
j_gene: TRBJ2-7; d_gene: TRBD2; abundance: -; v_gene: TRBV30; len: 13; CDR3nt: TGTGCCTGGACTAGCGGGATTACCTACGAGCAGTACTTC; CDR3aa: CAWTSGITYEQYF
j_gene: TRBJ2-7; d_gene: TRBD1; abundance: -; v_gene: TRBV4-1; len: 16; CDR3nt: TGCGCCAGCAGCCAAGGCCCAACAGGGGTGTCCTACGAGCAGTACTTC; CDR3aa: CASSQGPTGVSYEQYF
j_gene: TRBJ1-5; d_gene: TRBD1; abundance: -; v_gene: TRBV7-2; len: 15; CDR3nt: TGTGCCAGCAGCCCTGGCGGGACAGGGGACCAGCCCCAGCATTTT; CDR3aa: CASSPGGTGDQPQHF
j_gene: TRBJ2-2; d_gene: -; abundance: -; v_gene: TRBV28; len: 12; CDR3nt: TGTGCCAGCAGTCTGGCGCGCGGGGAGCTGTTTTTT; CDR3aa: CASSLARGELFF
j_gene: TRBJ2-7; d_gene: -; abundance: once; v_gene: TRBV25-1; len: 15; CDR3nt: TGTGCCAGCAGTGAAGGCTCGGGGAGTGACTACGAGCAGTACTTC; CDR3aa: CASSEGSGSDYEQYF
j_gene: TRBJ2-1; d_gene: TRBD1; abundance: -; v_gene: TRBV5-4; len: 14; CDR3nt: TGTGCCAGCAGCTTGAGAGACAGGGTTAAGGAGCAGTTCTTC; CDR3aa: CASSLRDRVKEQFF
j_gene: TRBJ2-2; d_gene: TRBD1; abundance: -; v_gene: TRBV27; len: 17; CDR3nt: TGTGCCAGCAGTCCCTACCCGGGACAGGGGCCCACCGGGGAGCTGTTTTTT; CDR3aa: CASSPYPGQGPTGELFF
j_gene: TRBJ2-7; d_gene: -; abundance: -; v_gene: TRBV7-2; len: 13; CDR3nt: TGTGCCAGCAGCCCCGGTCAGGTAAACGAGCAGTACTTC; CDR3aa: CASSPGQVNEQYF
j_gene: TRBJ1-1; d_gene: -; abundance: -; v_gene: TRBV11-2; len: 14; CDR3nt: TGTGCCAGCAGCACCACAGGGTCGAACACTGAAGCTTTCTTT; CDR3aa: CASSTTGSNTEAFF
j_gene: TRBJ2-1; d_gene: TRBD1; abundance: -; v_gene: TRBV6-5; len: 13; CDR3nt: TGTGCCAACCGGACAGGGGCCAACAATGAGCAGTTCTTC; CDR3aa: CANRTGANNEQFF
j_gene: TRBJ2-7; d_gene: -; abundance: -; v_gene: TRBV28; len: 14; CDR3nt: TGTGCCAGCAGTTTAGCGGGACAAATCTACGAGCAGTACTTC; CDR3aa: CASSLAGQIYEQYF
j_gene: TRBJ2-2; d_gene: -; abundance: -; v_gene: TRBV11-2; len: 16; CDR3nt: TGTGCCAGCATTTTTGGAGGGGCTGGAAGCACCGGGGAGCTGTTTTTT; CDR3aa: CASIFGGAGSTGELFF
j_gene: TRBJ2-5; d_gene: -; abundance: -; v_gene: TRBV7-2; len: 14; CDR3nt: TGTGCCAGCAGCTTACAGGCCCTGGGAGAGACCCAGTACTTC; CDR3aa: CASSLQALGETQYF
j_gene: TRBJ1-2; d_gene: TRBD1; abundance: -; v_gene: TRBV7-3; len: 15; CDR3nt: TGTGCCAGCAGCTTTATGGGACAGGGGGTTGGTGGCTACACCTTC; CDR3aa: CASSFMGQGVGGYTF
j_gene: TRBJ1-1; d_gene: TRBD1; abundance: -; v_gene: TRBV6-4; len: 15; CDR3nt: TGTGCCAGCAGTGACTGGACAGGGGGCGTCCCTGAAGCTTTCTTT; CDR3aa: CASSDWTGGVPEAFF
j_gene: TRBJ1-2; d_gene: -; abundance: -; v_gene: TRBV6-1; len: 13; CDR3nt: TGTGCCAGCAGACAGGCAGCCTCCTATGGCTACACCTTC; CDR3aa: CASRQAASYGYTF
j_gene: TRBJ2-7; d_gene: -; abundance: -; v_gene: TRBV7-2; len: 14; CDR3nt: TGTGCCAGCAGCTTAGATGTGGTTGGAAACGAGCAGTACTTC; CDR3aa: CASSLDVVGNEQYF
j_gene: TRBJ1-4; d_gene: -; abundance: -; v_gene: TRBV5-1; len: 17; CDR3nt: TGCGCCAGCAGCTTGGCGGGGGTGCCAGGAACTAATGAAAAACTGTTTTTT; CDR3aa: CASSLAGVPGTNEKLFF